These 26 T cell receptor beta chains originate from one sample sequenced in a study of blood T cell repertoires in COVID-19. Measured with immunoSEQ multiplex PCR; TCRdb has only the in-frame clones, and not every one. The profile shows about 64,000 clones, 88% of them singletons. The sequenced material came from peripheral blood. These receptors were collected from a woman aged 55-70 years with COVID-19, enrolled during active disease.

As DNA, the CDR3 is TGTGCCAGCCATGCAGGACAGACAAGCCAGCCCCAGCATTTT. Residues: CASHAGQTSQPQHF. J is TRBJ1-5 and V is TRBV6-5, with D possibly being TRBD1 (6 bases). Germline CDR1 and CDR2: MNHEY and SVGAGI. The V end lost 8 bases, the J end lost 7 bases, and 18 bases lay between the germline ends. The CDR3 is made up of 14 amino acids.

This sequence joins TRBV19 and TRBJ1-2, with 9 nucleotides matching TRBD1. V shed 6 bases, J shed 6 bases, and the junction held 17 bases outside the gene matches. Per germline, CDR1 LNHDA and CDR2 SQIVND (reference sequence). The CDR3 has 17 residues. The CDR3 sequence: CASSQSPGTGRNDGYTF. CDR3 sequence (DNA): TGTGCCAGTAGCCAATCTCCCGGGACAGGGAGAAACGATGGCTACACCTTC.

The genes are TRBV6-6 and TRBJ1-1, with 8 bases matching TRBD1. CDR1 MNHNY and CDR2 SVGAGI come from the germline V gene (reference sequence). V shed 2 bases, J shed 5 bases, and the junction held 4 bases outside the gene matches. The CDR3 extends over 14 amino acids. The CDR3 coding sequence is TGTGCCAGCAGTTACGACAGGGGTGGGACTGAAGCTTTCTTT. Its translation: CASSYDRGGTEAFF.

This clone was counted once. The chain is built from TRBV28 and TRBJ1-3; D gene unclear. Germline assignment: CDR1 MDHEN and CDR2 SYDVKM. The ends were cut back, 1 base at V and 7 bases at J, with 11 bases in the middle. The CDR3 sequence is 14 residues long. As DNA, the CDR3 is TGTGCCAGCAGTTTATCATCCCAGTACAACACCATATATTTT. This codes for CASSLSSQYNTIYF.

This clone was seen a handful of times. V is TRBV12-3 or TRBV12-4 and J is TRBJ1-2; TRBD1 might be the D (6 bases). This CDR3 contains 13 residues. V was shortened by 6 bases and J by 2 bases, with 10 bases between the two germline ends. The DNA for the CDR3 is TGTGCCAGCAGGACGACAGGCAACTATGGCTACACCTTC. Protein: CASRTTGNYGYTF.

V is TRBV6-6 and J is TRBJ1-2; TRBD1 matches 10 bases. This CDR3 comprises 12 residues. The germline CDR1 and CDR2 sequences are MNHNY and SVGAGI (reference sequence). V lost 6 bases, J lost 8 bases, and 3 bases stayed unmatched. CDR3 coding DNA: TGTGCCAGCAGCAGACAGGGGGCCGGCTACACCTTC. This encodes CASSRQGAGYTF.

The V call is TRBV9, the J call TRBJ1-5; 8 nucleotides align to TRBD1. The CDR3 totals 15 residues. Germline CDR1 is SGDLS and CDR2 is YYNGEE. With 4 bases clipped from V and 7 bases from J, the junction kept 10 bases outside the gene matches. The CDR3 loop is CASSTGTGKGQPQHF. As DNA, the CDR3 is TGTGCCAGCAGCACCGGGACAGGCAAAGGCCAGCCCCAGCATTTT.

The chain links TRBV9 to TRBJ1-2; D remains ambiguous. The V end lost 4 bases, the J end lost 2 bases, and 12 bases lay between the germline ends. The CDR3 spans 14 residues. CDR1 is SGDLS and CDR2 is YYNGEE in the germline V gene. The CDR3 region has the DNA TGTGCCAGCAGCCCAGGCTCCCCCAACTATGGCTACACCTTC. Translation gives CASSPGSPNYGYTF. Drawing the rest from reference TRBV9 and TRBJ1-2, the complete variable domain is DSGVTQTPKHLITATGQRVTLRCSPRSGDLSVYWYQQSLDQGLQFLIQYYNGEERAKGNILERFSAQQFPDLHSELNLSSLELGDSALYFCASSPGSPNYGYTFGSGTRLTVV.

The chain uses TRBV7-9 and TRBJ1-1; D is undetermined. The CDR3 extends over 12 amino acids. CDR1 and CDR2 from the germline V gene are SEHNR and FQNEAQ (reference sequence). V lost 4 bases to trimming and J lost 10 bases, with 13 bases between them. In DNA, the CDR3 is TGTGCCAGCAGCTCGTCCGGGAGCTCAGCTTTCTTT. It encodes CASSSSGSSAFF.

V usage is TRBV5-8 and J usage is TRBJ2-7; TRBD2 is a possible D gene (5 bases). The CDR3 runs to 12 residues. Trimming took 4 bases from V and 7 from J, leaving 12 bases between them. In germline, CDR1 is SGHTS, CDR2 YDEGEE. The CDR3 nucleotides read TGTGCCAGCAGCCTTGCACCGGGAGAGCAGTACTTC. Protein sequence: CASSLAPGEQYF.

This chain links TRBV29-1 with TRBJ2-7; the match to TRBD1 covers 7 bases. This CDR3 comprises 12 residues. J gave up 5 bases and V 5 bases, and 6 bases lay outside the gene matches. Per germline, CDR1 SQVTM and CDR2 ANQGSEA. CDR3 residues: CSVRQGWDEQYF. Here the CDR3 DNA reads TGCAGCGTTCGACAGGGATGGGACGAGCAGTACTTC.

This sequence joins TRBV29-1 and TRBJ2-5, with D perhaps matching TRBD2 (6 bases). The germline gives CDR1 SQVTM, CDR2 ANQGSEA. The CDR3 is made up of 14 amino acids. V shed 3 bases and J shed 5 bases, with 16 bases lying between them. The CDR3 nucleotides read TGCAGCGTTGACTCTCTTCGGGCGGGGGAGACCCAGTACTTC. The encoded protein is CSVDSLRAGETQYF.

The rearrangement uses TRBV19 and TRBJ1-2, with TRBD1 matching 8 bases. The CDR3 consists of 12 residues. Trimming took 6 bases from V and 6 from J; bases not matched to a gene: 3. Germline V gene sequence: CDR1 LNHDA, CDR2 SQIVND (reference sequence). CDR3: CASSRQGNGYTF. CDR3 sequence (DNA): TGTGCCAGTAGCCGACAGGGGAATGGCTACACCTTC.

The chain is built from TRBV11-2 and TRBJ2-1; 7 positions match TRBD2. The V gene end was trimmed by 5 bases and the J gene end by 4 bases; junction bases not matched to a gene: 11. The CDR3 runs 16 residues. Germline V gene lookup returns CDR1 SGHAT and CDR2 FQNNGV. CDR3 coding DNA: TGTGCCAGCAGCCCTCGGTGGGGGGGGACTTACAATGAGCAGTTCTTC. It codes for CASSPRWGGTYNEQFF.

DNA of the CDR3: TGTGCCAGCACCGTACGGGGGGTTGATGGCTACACCTTC. Protein: CASTVRGVDGYTF. The chain is built from TRBV28 and TRBJ1-2, with D tentatively TRBD1 (5 bases). This CDR3 is built from 13 residues. The germline V gene encodes CDR1 MDHEN and CDR2 SYDVKM. Trimming removed 7 bases from V and 6 bases from J, with 15 bases in between.

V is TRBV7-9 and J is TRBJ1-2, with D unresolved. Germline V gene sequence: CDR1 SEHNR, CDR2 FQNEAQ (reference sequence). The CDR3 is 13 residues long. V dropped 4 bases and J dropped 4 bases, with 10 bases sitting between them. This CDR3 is CASSSVLFYGYTF. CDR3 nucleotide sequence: TGTGCCAGCAGCTCGGTCCTTTTCTATGGCTACACCTTC.

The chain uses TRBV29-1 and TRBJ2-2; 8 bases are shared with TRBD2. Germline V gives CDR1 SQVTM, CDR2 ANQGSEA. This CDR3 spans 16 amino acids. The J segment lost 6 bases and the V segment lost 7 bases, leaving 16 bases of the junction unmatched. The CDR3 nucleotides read TGCAGCGCGAAGGTGGCGGGGGGTCCCAACGCCGGGGAGCTGTTTTTT. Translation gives CSAKVAGGPNAGELFF.

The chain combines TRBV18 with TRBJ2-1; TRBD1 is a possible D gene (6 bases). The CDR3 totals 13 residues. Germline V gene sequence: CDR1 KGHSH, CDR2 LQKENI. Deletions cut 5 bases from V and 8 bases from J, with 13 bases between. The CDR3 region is CASSNGPGDEQFF. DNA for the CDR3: TGTGCCAGCTCAAACGGCCCAGGGGATGAGCAGTTCTTC.

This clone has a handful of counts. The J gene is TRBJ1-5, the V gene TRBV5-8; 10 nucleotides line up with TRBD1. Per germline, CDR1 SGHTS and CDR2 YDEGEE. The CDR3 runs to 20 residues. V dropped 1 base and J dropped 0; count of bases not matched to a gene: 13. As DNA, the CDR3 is TGTGCCAGCAGCTTGTTTACCGGGACAGGGGCGAAGTATAGCAATCAGCCCCAGCATTTT. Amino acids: CASSLFTGTGAKYSNQPQHF.

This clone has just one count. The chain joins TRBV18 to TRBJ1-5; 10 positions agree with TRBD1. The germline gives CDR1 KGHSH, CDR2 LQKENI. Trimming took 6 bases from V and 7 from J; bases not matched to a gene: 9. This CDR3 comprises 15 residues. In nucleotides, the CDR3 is TGTGCCAGCTCCTCCGGGACAGGGGAGGGCCAGCCCCAGCATTTT. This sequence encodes CASSSGTGEGQPQHF.

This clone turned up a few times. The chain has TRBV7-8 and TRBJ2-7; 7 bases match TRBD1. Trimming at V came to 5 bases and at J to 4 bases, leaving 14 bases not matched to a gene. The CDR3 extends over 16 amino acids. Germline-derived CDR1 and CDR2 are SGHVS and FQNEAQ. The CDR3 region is CASSPGGRGGRYEQYF. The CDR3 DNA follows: TGTGCCAGCAGCCCGGGCGGTAGAGGGGGCAGGTACGAGCAGTACTTC.

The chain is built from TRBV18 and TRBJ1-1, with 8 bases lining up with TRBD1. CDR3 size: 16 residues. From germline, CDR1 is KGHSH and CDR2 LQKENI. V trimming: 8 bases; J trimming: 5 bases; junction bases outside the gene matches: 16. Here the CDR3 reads CASRLTGGRFETEAFF. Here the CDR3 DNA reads TGTGCCAGCCGACTTACAGGGGGACGATTCGAGACTGAAGCTTTCTTT.

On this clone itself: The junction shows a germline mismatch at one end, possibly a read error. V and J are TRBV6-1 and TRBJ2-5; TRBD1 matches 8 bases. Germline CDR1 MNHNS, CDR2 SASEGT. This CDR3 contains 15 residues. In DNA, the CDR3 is TGTGCCAGCAGTCAAGCAGGGGGCGGTGGGGAGACCCAGTACTTC. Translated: CASSQAGGGGETQYF.

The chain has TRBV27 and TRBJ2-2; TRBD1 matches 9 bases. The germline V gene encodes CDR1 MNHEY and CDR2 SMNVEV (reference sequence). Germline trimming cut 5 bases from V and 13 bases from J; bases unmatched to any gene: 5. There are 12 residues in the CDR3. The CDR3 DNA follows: TGTGCCAGCAGTCCGGGACAGGGTGGGCTGTTTTTT. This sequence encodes CASSPGQGGLFF.

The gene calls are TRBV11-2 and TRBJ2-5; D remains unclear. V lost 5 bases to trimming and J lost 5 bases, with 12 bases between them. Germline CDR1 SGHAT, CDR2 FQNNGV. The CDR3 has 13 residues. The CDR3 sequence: CASSRTLMETQYF. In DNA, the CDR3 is TGTGCCAGCAGCAGAACATTGATGGAGACCCAGTACTTC.

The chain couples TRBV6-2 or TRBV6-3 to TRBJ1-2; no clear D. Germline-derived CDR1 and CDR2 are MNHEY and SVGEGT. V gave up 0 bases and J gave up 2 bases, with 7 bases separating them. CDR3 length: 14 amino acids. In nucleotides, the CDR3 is TGTGCCAGCAGTTACTCGACATTGAACTATGGCTACACCTTC. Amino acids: CASSYSTLNYGYTF.